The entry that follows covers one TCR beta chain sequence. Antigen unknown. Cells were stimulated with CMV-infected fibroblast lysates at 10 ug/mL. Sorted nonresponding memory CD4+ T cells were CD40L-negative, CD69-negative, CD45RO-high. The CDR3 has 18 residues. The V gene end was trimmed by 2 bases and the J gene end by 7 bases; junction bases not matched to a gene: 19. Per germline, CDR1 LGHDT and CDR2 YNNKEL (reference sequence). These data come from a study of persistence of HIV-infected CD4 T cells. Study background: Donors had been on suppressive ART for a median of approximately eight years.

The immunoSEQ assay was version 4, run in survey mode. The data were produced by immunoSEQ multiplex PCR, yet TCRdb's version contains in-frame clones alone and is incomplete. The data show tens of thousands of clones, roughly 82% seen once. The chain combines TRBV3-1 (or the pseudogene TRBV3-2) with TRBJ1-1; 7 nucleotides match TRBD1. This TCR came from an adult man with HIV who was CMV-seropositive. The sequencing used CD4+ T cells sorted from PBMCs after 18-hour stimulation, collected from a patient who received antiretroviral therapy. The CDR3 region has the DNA TGTGCCAGCAGCCAATACACCCTAACGTCTACAGGGGCGGGTGAAGCTTTCTTT. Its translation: CASSQYTLTSTGAGEAFF.